This T cell receptor (beta chain) was captured by sequencing in a study of beta chain features in type 1 diabetes. Study observations and caveats: Shortening of TCRB CDR3s, moderate but significant, appeared in all four CD4+ subsets of Type 1 diabetes patients.

Expressed TCRB transcripts were sequenced after all isolated RNA was converted to cDNA. Measured with immunoSEQ multiplex PCR; TCRdb has only the in-frame clones, and not every one. The sample lists about 650,000 clones; around 12% were seen once. Notes on this clone: Its specificity is unknown.

Trimming pared 7 bases from V and 4 bases from J, leaving 20 bases between. The CDR3 runs to 15 residues. Germline V gene sequence: CDR1 MDHEN, CDR2 SYDVKM. Specimen: naive CD4+ T cells from blood. J is TRBJ2-7 and V is TRBV28; possible D gene TRBD2, 6 bases. The TCR was taken from a man younger than 40 with type 1 diabetes. The CDR3 coding sequence is TGTGCCAGCACCCAGTCTCAGGAGGGGAGTTACGAGCAGTACTTC. Translation gives CASTQSQEGSYEQYF.